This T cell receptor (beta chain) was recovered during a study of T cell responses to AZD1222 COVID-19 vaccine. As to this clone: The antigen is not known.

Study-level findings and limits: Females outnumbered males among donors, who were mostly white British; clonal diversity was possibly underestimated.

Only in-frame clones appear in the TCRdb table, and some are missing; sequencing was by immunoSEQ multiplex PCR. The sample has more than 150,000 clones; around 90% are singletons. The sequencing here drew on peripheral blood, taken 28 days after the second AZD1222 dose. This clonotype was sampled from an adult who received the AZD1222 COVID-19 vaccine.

The CDR3 spells CASSVGGHPNTGELFF. The CDR3 nucleotides are TGTGCCAGCAGCGTAGGTGGACACCCGAACACCGGGGAGCTGTTTTTT. The gene calls are TRBV9 and TRBJ2-2; perhaps TRBD1 as D (5 bases). CDR3 length: 16 residues. CDR1 and CDR2 (germline): SGDLS, YYNGEE. Trimming removed 0 bases from V and 0 bases from J, with 9 bases in between.